This T cell receptor beta chain was recovered during a study of cytomegalovirus exposure and HLA in healthy donors. General study results and limits: Researchers reported that a few CMV-associated chains were confirmed in vitro as CMV antigen-specific.

To note about this clone: What it binds is unknown.

It was with 60 Vbeta and 13 Jbeta primers that the PCR ran. Repertoires were generated with immunoSEQ multiplex PCR, while TCRdb's copy carries only in-frame clones and drops some. In all, the sample yields about 200,000 clones. The clonotype originates from a young man in good health and CMV-seronegative. Sequencing input: PBMCs.

The CDR3 DNA sequence: TGTGCCAGCAGCTTAGGACCGGGACAAATCTCAAGCACTGAAGCTTTCTTT. Amino acid sequence: CASSLGPGQISSTEAFF. This rearrangement joins TRBV11-2 to TRBJ1-1; D might be TRBD1 (6 bases). Trimming removed 1 base from V and 4 bases from J, with 19 bases in between. The germline V gene has CDR1 SGHAT and CDR2 FQNNGV. There are 17 residues in the CDR3.